This TCR beta chain came from a study of T-cell memory formation after mild COVID-19. Study summary: TCR clusters were mostly confined to one donor each.

The table lists this clonotype with a few counts. Germline CDR1 reads KGHDR; CDR2 reads SFDVKD. The V gene end was trimmed by 8 bases and the J gene end by 5 bases; junction bases not matched to a gene: 9. This CDR3 is built from 15 residues. 5'RACE primed at constant segments yielded TCR alpha and TCR beta cDNA libraries bearing sample barcodes and UMIs. TCRdb passed the 5' RACE reads through MiXCR, listing each CDR3 protein once. The sample gives under 250,000 distinct CDR3 sequences, 27% of which show up once; about an eighth is in the top ten. The chain uses TRBV24-1 and TRBJ2-1; 9 bases line up with TRBD2. The specimen sequenced was PBMCs or a T cell subset sorted from them (not recorded which). The receptor comes from an adult woman who had mild COVID-19 (a few samples of this study predate the infection). Cell type and time point are not known. DNA of the CDR3: TGTGCCACCATGAATAGCGGGAGAGGAGACAATGAGCAGTTCTTC. Protein sequence: CATMNSGRGDNEQFF.